This T cell receptor (beta chain) came from a study of OX40 agonist ivuxolimab in advanced cancers. This clone was seen only once. The protocol was immunoSEQ multiplex PCR, while the TCRdb copy is restricted to in-frame clones and leaves out a portion. The table includes about 32,000 clones, 75% to 95% detected once. This sequence was found in an adult with an advanced solid tumor such as melanoma, head and neck, liver or kidney cancer. The specimen comprised CD4+ or CD8+ T cells sorted from blood, sampled in a trial of the OX40 agonist ivuxolimab.

CDR3 protein: CASSLRSNTEAFF. The CDR3 region has the DNA TGTGCCAGCAGTTTAAGGTCGAACACTGAAGCTTTCTTT. The V and J genes are TRBV28 and TRBJ1-1; D remains ambiguous. The CDR3 spans 13 residues. With 2 bases removed from V and 1 base from J, the gap between germline ends came to 5 bases. CDR1 is MDHEN, CDR2 SYDVKM, per germline.